These 30 T cell receptor beta chains originate from one sample sequenced in a study of blood T cell repertoires in COVID-19. Libraries were prepared by immunoSEQ multiplex PCR; TCRdb keeps only in-frame clonotypes and omits some of them. There are some 15,000 clones in the sample; approximately 90% occur only once, and about 4.1% lies in the top ten. Input material: peripheral blood. The receptor set was obtained from a man in his fifties or sixties with active COVID-19.

The rearrangement joins TRBV18 to TRBJ1-2; D gene ambiguous. This CDR3 has 13 residues. Germline CDR1 reads KGHSH; CDR2 reads LQKENI. The germline V and J ends were trimmed by 3 bases and 4 bases, with 9 bases remaining between them. The CDR3 nucleotides are TGTGCCAGCTCACCCGGTGGTAGCTATGGCTACACCTTC. It encodes CASSPGGSYGYTF. Drawing the rest from reference TRBV18 and TRBJ1-2, the complete variable domain is NAGVMQNPRHLVRRRGQEARLRCSPMKGHSHVYWYRQLPEEGLKFMVYLQKENIIDESGMPKERFSAEFPKEGPSILRIQQVVRGDSAAYFCASSPGGSYGYTFGSGTRLTVV.

This chain links TRBV23-1 with TRBJ1-2, with D possibly TRBD1 on 5 matching bases. TRBV23-1 is known as an ORF, though its function is uncertain. V was pared by 4 bases and J by 0 bases, with 15 bases between. The CDR3 has 16 residues. The CDR3 DNA sequence: TGCGCCAGCAGTCCCCCCCTCAGGGCAGCTAACTATGGCTACACCTTC. It specifies CASSPPLRAANYGYTF.

CDR3 nucleotides: TGCGCCAGCCACCCCTTCGGGGGGGCTATAGATACGCAGTATTTT. Protein: CASHPFGGAIDTQYF. This chain links TRBV5-1 with TRBJ2-3; 8 bases fit TRBD2. The CDR3 totals 15 residues. Trimming at V came to 7 bases and at J to 5 bases, leaving 12 bases not matched to a gene. Germline assignment: CDR1 SGHRS and CDR2 YFSETQ.

This chain links TRBV5-4 with TRBJ1-1; D remains unclear. Trimming pared 7 bases from V and 0 bases from J, leaving 19 bases between. The CDR3 is 16 residues long. CDR1 is SGHNT, CDR2 YYREEE, per germline (reference sequence). The CDR3 sequence is CASLEGGRGLNTEAFF. Written as DNA, the CDR3 is TGTGCCAGCTTAGAGGGAGGTCGAGGCTTGAACACTGAAGCTTTCTTT. The full variable domain, its missing parts supplied by reference TRBV5-4 and TRBJ1-1, is ETGVTQSPTHLIKTRGQQVTLRCSSQSGHNTVSWYQQALGQGPQFIFQYYREEENGRGNFPPRFSGLQFPNYSSELNVNALELDDSALYLCASLEGGRGLNTEAFFGQGTRLTVV.

The rearrangement joins TRBV19 to TRBJ2-3, with D possibly TRBD2 on 6 matching bases. CDR3 length equals 15 residues. The V end lost 4 bases, the J end lost 0 bases, and 11 bases lay between the germline ends. CDR1 and CDR2 from the germline V gene are LNHDA and SQIVND (reference sequence). CDR3 nucleotides: TGTGCCAGTAGTACGGGGACTTTGAGCACAGATACGCAGTATTTT. It is translated as CASSTGTLSTDTQYF.

The chain joins TRBV28 to TRBJ2-3, with 8 bases matching TRBD2. Losses at the gene ends were 4 bases for V and 2 bases for J; bases not matched to a gene: 5. Germline V gene sequence: CDR1 MDHEN, CDR2 SYDVKM. The CDR3 covers 15 residues. CDR3 amino acids: CASSSGRGATDTQYF. The CDR3 DNA follows: TGTGCCAGCAGTTCAGGGCGGGGGGCCACAGATACGCAGTATTTT.

The V gene is TRBV10-3, the J gene TRBJ1-1, with D perhaps matching TRBD1 (6 bases). This CDR3 is 14 amino acids long. Trimming left V 6 bases short and J 2 bases short, with 13 bases between. Germline CDR1 ENHRY, CDR2 SYGVKD. The CDR3 sequence is CAISGSGENTEAFF. CDR3 sequence (DNA): TGTGCCATCAGCGGGTCAGGGGAAAACACTGAAGCTTTCTTT.

This chain joins TRBV4-1 and TRBJ2-2, with D possibly being TRBD2 (6 bases). V dropped 4 bases and J dropped 6 bases, with 30 bases sitting between them. The CDR3 covers 20 residues. Germline V gene sequence: CDR1 MGHRA, CDR2 YSYEKL. DNA for the CDR3: TGCGCCAGCAGCCCGAACCGAATTATAGCTGGCGGGGTCTTCCCCGGGGAGCTGTTTTTT. Encoded protein: CASSPNRIIAGGVFPGELFF.

This rearrangement joins TRBV18 to TRBJ1-2; D gene unclear. This CDR3 is 13 amino acids long. Looked up from germline, CDR1 is KGHSH and CDR2 is LQKENI. V was cut by 0 bases and J by 6 bases, with 8 bases left in between. In nucleotides, the CDR3 is TGTGCCAGCTCACCACCGCACAGAGATGGCTACACCTTC. It codes for CASSPPHRDGYTF. Complete variable domain (other parts from reference TRBV18 and TRBJ1-2): NAGVMQNPRHLVRRRGQEARLRCSPMKGHSHVYWYRQLPEEGLKFMVYLQKENIIDESGMPKERFSAEFPKEGPSILRIQQVVRGDSAAYFCASSPPHRDGYTFGSGTRLTVV.

This chain connects TRBV5-1 to TRBJ1-3; TRBD1 is a possible D gene (6 bases). Trimming took 0 bases from V and 4 from J, leaving 8 bases between them. This CDR3 has 14 residues. Germline CDR1 reads SGHRS; CDR2 reads YFSETQ. CDR3 sequence: CASSLDGGGNTIYF. The CDR3 nucleotides read TGCGCCAGCAGCTTGGATGGGGGCGGAAACACCATATATTTT.

The chain links TRBV5-1 to TRBJ2-5; 8 nucleotides line up with TRBD2. The CDR3 totals 11 residues. V trimming: 7 bases; J trimming: 8 bases; junction bases outside the gene matches: 4. Per the germline V gene, CDR1 is SGHRS and CDR2 is YFSETQ. The CDR3 bases are TGCGCCAGCCGGGGGGGCGGAACCCAGTACTTC. The encoded protein is CASRGGGTQYF. Full variable domain (remainder filled in from reference TRBV5-1 and TRBJ2-5): KAGVTQTPRYLIKTRGQQVTLSCSPISGHRSVSWYQQTPGQGLQFLFEYFSETQRNKGNFPGRFSGRQFSNSRSEMNVSTLELGDSALYLCASRGGGTQYFGPGTRLLVL.

The chain employs TRBV7-9 and TRBJ2-7, with D uncertain. V lost 2 bases and J lost 0, with 11 bases in between. This CDR3 spans 15 amino acids. The germline gives CDR1 SEHNR, CDR2 FQNEAQ (reference sequence). The DNA of the CDR3 is TGTGCCAGCAGCTTAAGCCAGGCTCCCTCCTACGAGCAGTACGTC. This gives the protein CASSLSQAPSYEQYV.

The chain combines TRBV18 with TRBJ2-7, with 9 bases identical to TRBD1. CDR3 size: 16 residues. Germline CDR1 reads KGHSH; CDR2 reads LQKENI. J gave up 0 bases and V 1 base, and 4 bases lay outside the gene matches. CDR3 sequence reads: CASSPLGTGSSYEQYF. In nucleotides, the CDR3 is TGTGCCAGCTCACCACTCGGGACAGGGAGCTCCTACGAGCAGTACTTC.

This clone has a single count. The V and J genes are TRBV7-9 and TRBJ1-4; D is undetermined. The CDR3 is made up of 15 amino acids. Trimming cost V 4 bases and J 8 bases, with 17 bases left between them. From germline, CDR1 is SEHNR and CDR2 FQNEAQ (reference sequence). The CDR3 region is CASSSSSTRREKLFF. For the CDR3, the DNA is TGTGCCAGCAGCTCGTCGTCCACTCGGAGGGAAAAACTGTTTTTT.

V usage is TRBV7-2 and J usage is TRBJ1-2; 7 nucleotides match TRBD1. CDR3 length: 15 amino acids. Germline V gene sequence: CDR1 SGHTA, CDR2 FQGNSA. After removal of 5 bases from V and 8 bases from J, the junction contained 14 bases not matched to a gene. This chain's CDR3 is CASSPFSTGEGGYTF. The DNA for the CDR3 is TGTGCCAGCAGCCCCTTCTCTACAGGGGAAGGAGGCTACACCTTC. Full variable domain (missing parts from reference TRBV7-2 and TRBJ1-2): GAGVSQSPSNKVTEKGKDVELRCDPISGHTALYWYRQSLGQGLEFLIYFQGNSAPDKSGLPSDRFSAERTGGSVSTLTIQRTQQEDSAVYLCASSPFSTGEGGYTFGSGTRLTVV.

V is TRBV9 and J is TRBJ2-2; the match to TRBD1 covers 7 bases. CDR1 and CDR2 from the germline V gene are SGDLS and YYNGEE. This CDR3 has 13 amino acids. Germline trimming cut 7 bases from V and 4 bases from J; bases unmatched to any gene: 4. CDR3 sequence reads: CASGDRSTGELFF. The CDR3 coding sequence is TGTGCCAGCGGGGACAGAAGCACCGGGGAGCTGTTTTTT.

The rearrangement links TRBV6-6 to TRBJ1-3, with D unclear. This CDR3 is 15 amino acids long. V shed 2 bases and J shed 0 bases, with 8 bases lying between them. Germline loops: CDR1 MNHNY, CDR2 SVGAGI (reference sequence). As DNA, the CDR3 is TGTGCCAGCAGTTACCAGGCAGTCTCTGGAAACACCATATATTTT. Translated, it gives CASSYQAVSGNTIYF.

The genes are TRBV5-1 and TRBJ1-1; D call uncertain. The CDR3 consists of 15 residues. Trimming cost V 2 bases and J 0 bases, with 11 bases left between them. CDR1 and CDR2 from the germline V gene are SGHRS and YFSETQ. CDR3 region: CASSFLPGMNTEAFF. CDR3 coding DNA: TGCGCCAGCAGCTTTCTCCCGGGGATGAACACTGAAGCTTTCTTT.

The CDR3 nucleotides read TGTGCCAGCAGCCCAGGACACCCCGGGGGGAACACTGAAGCTTTCTTT. This gives the protein CASSPGHPGGNTEAFF. V is TRBV3-1 (or the pseudogene TRBV3-2) and J is TRBJ1-1; D might be TRBD1 (5 bases). The germline V gene encodes CDR1 LGHDT and CDR2 YNNKEL (reference sequence). The ends were cut back, 4 bases at V and 1 base at J, with 16 bases in the middle. The CDR3 is 16 amino acids.

The chain combines TRBV9 with TRBJ2-1; 10 nucleotides match TRBD2. CDR1 is SGDLS, CDR2 YYNGEE, per germline. J lost 2 bases, V lost 3 bases, and 2 bases had no gene match. CDR3 length equals 15 residues. The DNA for the CDR3 is TGTGCCAGCAGCGCTCTAGCGGGGGCCTACAATGAGCAGTTCTTC. This codes for CASSALAGAYNEQFF.

This clone came up a few times. The chain links TRBV10-2 to TRBJ2-1, with D unclear. Germline V gene lookup returns CDR1 WSHSY and CDR2 SAAADI. The CDR3 loop spans 16 amino acids. V gave up 6 bases and J gave up 6 bases, with 21 bases separating them. The CDR3 DNA sequence: TGCGCCAGCAGGTCGATCGACATGACGGAACGCAATGAGCAGTTCTTC. Translation: CASRSIDMTERNEQFF.

The chain is built from TRBV5-1 and TRBJ1-2, with D maybe TRBD1 (6 bases). Germline V gene data show CDR1 as SGHRS and CDR2 as YFSETQ. Trimming cost V 5 bases and J 3 bases, with 17 bases left between them. The CDR3 covers 15 residues. The CDR3: CASSQTYRVDYGYTF. CDR3 nucleotides: TGCGCCAGCAGTCAAACCTACAGGGTCGACTATGGCTACACCTTC.

The chain employs TRBV27 and TRBJ1-2, with D perhaps TRBD1 (6 bases). The CDR3 has 13 residues. CDR1 and CDR2 from the germline V gene are MNHEY and SMNVEV (reference sequence). The V end was cut by 5 bases, the J end by 2 bases, with 9 bases between. The CDR3 DNA sequence: TGTGCCAGCAGTGACAGGTACAACTATGGCTACACCTTC. This translates into CASSDRYNYGYTF.

This chain connects TRBV27 to TRBJ2-4; 8 bases agree with TRBD2. Germline V gene lookup returns CDR1 MNHEY and CDR2 SMNVEV (reference sequence). V was pared by 5 bases and J by 8 bases, with 8 bases of the junction left unmatched. CDR3 length equals 14 residues. This CDR3 reads CASSSGGRGYIQYF. In nucleotides, the CDR3 is TGTGCCAGCAGTAGCGGGGGCCGGGGTTACATTCAGTACTTC.

V usage is TRBV29-1 and J usage is TRBJ1-2; 8 bases are a match to TRBD1. CDR1 is SQVTM, CDR2 ANQGSEA, per germline. V lost 0 bases and J lost 5; bases outside the gene matches: 17. CDR3 length: 18 amino acids. This CDR3 reads CSVEDHLRGSGGRYGYTF. CDR3 coding DNA: TGCAGCGTTGAAGACCATCTCAGGGGGTCAGGGGGCAGATATGGCTACACCTTC.

Here the CDR3 DNA reads TGTGCCAGCAGTGGAAACCCCATAGCGGGGTGGGGCGGGGAGCTGTTTTTT. Amino acid sequence: CASSGNPIAGWGGELFF. This chain joins TRBV2 and TRBJ2-2, with 8 bases that match TRBD2. The CDR3 totals 17 residues. V dropped 4 bases and J dropped 7; count of bases not matched to a gene: 14. The germline CDR1 and CDR2 sequences are SNHLY and FYNNEI.

The chain has TRBV9 and TRBJ2-2; 7 bases align to TRBD2. J gave up 5 bases and V 0 bases, and 4 bases lay outside the gene matches. Germline loops: CDR1 SGDLS, CDR2 YYNGEE. This CDR3 region has 15 residues. CDR3 amino acids: CASSVAGGSTGELFF. The CDR3 region has the DNA TGTGCCAGCAGCGTAGCCGGGGGGTCGACCGGGGAGCTGTTTTTT.

This chain connects TRBV7-3 to TRBJ2-1; D is possibly TRBD2 (7 bases). Germline V gene lookup returns CDR1 SGHTA and CDR2 FQGTGA. CDR3 length: 17 residues. V was shortened by 5 bases and J by 6 bases, with 23 bases between the two germline ends. The CDR3 sequence is CASSLKHSGGPTNEQFF. The CDR3 bases are TGTGCCAGCAGCCTAAAACATTCGGGGGGCCCGACCAATGAGCAGTTCTTC.

The CDR3 DNA reads TGTGCCAGCAGCCAAGTTCTCCGCACCGGGGAGCTGTTTTTT. Its protein is CASSQVLRTGELFF. The chain links TRBV14 to TRBJ2-2; the D is unclear. The V end lost 1 base, the J end lost 4 bases, and 7 bases lay between the germline ends. CDR3 length: 14 residues. From germline, CDR1 is SGHDN and CDR2 FVKESK. The whole variable domain, remainder taken from reference TRBV14 and TRBJ2-2, is EAGVTQFPSHSVIEKGQTVTLRCDPISGHDNLYWYRRVMGKEIKFLLHFVKESKQDESGMPNNRFLAERTGGTYSTLKVQPAELEDSGVYFCASSQVLRTGELFFGEGSRLTVL.

The genes are TRBV2 and TRBJ2-5, with 8 bases that match TRBD2. V lost 8 bases to trimming and J lost 4 bases; unmatched junction nucleotides: 18. This CDR3 is built from 17 residues. Germline V lookup: CDR1 SNHLY, CDR2 FYNNEI. The CDR3 protein is CASRKWVLPGGRETQYF. CDR3 nucleotides: TGTGCCAGCCGAAAATGGGTTCTACCGGGGGGGCGAGAGACCCAGTACTTC.